This T cell receptor (beta chain) was identified in a study of neurological immune-mediated disorders. This clonotype is classed as medium-sized. As yet, its antigen is unknown. The method for making cDNA was 5'RACE, and it used 10-nucleotide random UMIs. Each CDR3 protein gets one entry after TCRdb re-called the 5' RACE reads with MiXCR. The sample lists 50,000 to 70,000 distinct CDR3 sequences, over 2% occurring once. Study findings and constraints: The most TCR clonal expansion was seen in HTLV-1-associated myelopathy, whereas the least was seen in multiple sclerosis, below the level in healthy controls.

The trim removed 2 bases at V and 1 base at J, leaving 7 bases unmatched. The CDR3 runs 16 residues. Germline V CDR1 and CDR2: DFQATT, SNEGSKA (reference sequence). The chain joins TRBV20-1 to TRBJ2-2; 7 bases match TRBD2. What was sequenced was PBMCs. This TCR came from a man in his fifties or sixties with multiple sclerosis. CDR3 residues: CSARTMAGVNTGELFF. The CDR3 DNA reads TGCAGTGCTAGAACAATGGCGGGGGTGAACACCGGGGAGCTGTTTTTT.